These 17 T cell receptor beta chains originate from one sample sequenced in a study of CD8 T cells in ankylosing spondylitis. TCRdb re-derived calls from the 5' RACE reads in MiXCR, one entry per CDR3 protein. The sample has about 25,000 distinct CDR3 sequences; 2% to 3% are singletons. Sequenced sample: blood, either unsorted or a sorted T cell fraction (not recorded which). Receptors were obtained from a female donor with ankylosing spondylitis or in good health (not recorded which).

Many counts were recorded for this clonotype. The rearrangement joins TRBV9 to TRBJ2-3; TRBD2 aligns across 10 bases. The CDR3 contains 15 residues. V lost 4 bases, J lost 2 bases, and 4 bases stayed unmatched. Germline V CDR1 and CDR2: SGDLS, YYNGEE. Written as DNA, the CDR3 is TGTGCCAGCAGCTCGGGGACTAGCGCCACAGATACGCAGTATTTT. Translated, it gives CASSSGTSATDTQYF. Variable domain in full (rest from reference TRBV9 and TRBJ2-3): DSGVTQTPKHLITATGQRVTLRCSPRSGDLSVYWYQQSLDQGLQFLIQYYNGEERAKGNILERFSAQQFPDLHSELNLSSLELGDSALYFCASSSGTSATDTQYFGPGTRLTVL.

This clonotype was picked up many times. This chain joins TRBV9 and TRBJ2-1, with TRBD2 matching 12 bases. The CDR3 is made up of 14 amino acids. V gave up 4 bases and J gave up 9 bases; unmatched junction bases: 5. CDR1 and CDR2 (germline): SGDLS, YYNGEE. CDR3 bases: TGTGCCAGCAGCTCCGGACTAGCGGGGCGTGAGCAGTTCTTC. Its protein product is CASSSGLAGREQFF.

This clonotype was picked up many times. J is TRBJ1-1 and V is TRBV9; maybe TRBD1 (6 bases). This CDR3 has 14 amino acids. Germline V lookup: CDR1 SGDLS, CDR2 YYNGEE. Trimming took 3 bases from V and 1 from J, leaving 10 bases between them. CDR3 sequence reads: CASSGGTTNTEAFF. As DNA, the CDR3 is TGTGCCAGCAGCGGCGGGACAACGAACACTGAAGCTTTCTTT. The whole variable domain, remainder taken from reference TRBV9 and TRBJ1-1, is DSGVTQTPKHLITATGQRVTLRCSPRSGDLSVYWYQQSLDQGLQFLIQYYNGEERAKGNILERFSAQQFPDLHSELNLSSLELGDSALYFCASSGGTTNTEAFFGQGTRLTVV.

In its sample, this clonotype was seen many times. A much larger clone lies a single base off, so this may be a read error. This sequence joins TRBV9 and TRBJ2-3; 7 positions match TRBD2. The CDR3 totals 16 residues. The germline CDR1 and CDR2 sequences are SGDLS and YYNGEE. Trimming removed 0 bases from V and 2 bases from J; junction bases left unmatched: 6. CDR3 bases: TGTGCCAGCAGCGTAGGGTCTAGCGGAAACACAGATACGCAGTATTTT. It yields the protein CASSVGSSGNTDTQYF.

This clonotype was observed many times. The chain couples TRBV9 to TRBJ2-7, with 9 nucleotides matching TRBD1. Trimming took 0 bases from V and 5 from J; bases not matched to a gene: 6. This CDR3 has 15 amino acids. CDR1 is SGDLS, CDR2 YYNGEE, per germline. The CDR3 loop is CASSVGGQGVHEQYF. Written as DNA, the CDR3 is TGTGCCAGCAGCGTAGGGGGACAGGGTGTCCACGAGCAGTACTTC.

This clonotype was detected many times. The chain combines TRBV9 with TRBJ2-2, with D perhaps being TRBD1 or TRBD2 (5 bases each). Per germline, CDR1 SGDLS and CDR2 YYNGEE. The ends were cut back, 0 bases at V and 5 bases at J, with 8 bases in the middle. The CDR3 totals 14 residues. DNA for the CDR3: TGTGCCAGCAGCGTAGTAGGGGAGACCGGGGAGCTGTTTTTT. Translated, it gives CASSVVGETGELFF.

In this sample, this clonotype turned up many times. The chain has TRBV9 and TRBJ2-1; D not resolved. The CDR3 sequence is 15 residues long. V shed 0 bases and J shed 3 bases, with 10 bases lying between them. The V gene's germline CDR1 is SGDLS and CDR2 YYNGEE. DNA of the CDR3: TGTGCCAGCAGCGTAGGCGAACCCTACTACAATGAGCAGTTCTTC. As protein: CASSVGEPYYNEQFF.

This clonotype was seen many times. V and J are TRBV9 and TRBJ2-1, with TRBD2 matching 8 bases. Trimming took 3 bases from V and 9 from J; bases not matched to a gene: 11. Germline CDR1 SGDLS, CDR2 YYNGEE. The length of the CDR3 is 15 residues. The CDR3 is CASSAQGLDLSEQFF. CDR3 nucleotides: TGTGCCAGCAGCGCACAGGGACTAGATTTAAGTGAGCAGTTCTTC.

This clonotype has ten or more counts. The CDR3 DNA follows: TGTGCCAGCAGCGTGAGCGGGACTAGCTGGGGCAATGAGCAGTTCTTC. This encodes CASSVSGTSWGNEQFF. The V call is TRBV9, the J call TRBJ2-1; 9 nucleotides line up with TRBD2. The ends lost 2 bases at V and 6 bases at J; junction bases unmatched: 9. The germline CDR1 and CDR2 sequences are SGDLS and YYNGEE. The CDR3 totals 16 residues.

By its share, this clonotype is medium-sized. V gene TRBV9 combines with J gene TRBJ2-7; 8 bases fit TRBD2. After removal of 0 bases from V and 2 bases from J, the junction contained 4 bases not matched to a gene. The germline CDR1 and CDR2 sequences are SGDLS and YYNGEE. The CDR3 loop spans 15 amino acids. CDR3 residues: CASSVGQAGAYEQYF. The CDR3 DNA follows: TGTGCCAGCAGCGTAGGGCAAGCGGGGGCCTACGAGCAGTACTTC.

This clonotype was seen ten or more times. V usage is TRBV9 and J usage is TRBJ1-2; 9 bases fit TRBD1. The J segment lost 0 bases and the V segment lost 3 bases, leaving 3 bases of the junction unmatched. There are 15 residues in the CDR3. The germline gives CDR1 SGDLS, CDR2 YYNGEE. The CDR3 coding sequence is TGTGCCAGCAGCGCTGGGACAGGGACTAACTATGGCTACACCTTC. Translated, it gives CASSAGTGTNYGYTF.

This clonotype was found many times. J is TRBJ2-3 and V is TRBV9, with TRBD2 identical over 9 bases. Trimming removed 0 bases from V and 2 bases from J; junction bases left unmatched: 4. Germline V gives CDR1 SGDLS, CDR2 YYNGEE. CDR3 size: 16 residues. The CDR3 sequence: CASSVVGGGATDTQYF. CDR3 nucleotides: TGTGCCAGCAGCGTAGTCGGCGGGGGGGCCACAGATACGCAGTATTTT.

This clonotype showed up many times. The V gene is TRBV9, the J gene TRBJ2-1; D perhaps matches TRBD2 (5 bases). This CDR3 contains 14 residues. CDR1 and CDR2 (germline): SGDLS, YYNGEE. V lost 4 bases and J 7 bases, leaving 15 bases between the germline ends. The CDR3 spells CASSPLRTGNEQFF. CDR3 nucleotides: TGTGCCAGCAGCCCACTCCGGACTGGAAATGAGCAGTTCTTC.

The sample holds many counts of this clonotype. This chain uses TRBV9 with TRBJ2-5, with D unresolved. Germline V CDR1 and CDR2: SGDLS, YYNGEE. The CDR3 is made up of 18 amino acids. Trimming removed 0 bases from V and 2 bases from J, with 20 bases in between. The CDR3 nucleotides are TGTGCCAGCAGCGTAGTCCCACTCGTTTCCCCTACTCAAGAGACCCAGTACTTC. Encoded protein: CASSVVPLVSPTQETQYF.

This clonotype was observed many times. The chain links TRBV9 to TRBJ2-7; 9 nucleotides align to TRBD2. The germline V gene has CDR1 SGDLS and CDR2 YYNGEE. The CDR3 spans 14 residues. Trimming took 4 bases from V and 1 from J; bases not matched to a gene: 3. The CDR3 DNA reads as TGTGCCAGCAGCTCGGGACTAGCATCCTACGAGCAGTACTTC. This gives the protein CASSSGLASYEQYF.

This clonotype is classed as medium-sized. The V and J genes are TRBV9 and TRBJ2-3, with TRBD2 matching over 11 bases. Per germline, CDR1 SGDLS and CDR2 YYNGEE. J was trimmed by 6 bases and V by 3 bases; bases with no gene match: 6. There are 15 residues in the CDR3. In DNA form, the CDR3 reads TGTGCCAGCAGCGCCCGTAGCGGGGGGGCGGATACGCAGTATTTT. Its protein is CASSARSGGADTQYF.

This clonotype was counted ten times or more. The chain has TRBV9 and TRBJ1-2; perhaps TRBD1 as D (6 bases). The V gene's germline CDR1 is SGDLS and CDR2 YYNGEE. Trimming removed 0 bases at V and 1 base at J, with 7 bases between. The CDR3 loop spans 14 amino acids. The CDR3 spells CASSVAQGNYGYTF. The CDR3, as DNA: TGTGCCAGCAGCGTAGCACAGGGTAACTATGGCTACACCTTC. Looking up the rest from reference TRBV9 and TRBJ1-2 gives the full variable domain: DSGVTQTPKHLITATGQRVTLRCSPRSGDLSVYWYQQSLDQGLQFLIQYYNGEERAKGNILERFSAQQFPDLHSELNLSSLELGDSALYFCASSVAQGNYGYTFGSGTRLTVV.